These 15 T cell receptor beta chains originate from one sample sequenced in a study of human T cells and chemical hapten exposure. Time point given: pre-sensitization, week 0. Treatment indicated: therapeutic diphenylcyclopropenone sensitization with weekly scalp DPC. Each CDR3 protein is one row after TCRdb ran MiXCR on the RACE reads. This sample carries 380,000 or so distinct CDR3 sequences, approximately 5% of them seen once, and the ten largest clones take around 8.8%. The sample consisted of whole blood, taken in connection with sensitization to the hapten diphenylcyclopropenone (DPC). The source of these receptors is a woman aged 18-29 years with alopecia areata. Some clones in this sample may be carry-over from other donors' samples.

This clonotype turned up a few times. The chain uses TRBV5-6 and TRBJ2-6; a possible D gene is TRBD1 (5 bases). The germline V and J ends were trimmed by 0 bases and 0 bases, with 16 bases remaining between them. Germline CDR1 and CDR2: SGHDT and YYEEEE. The CDR3 runs to 19 residues. CDR3 in amino acids: CASSLGGTVIYSGANVLTF. The DNA for the CDR3 is TGTGCCAGCAGCTTGGGGGGCACAGTCATCTACTCTGGGGCCAACGTCCTGACTTTC.

This clonotype was seen repeatedly, ten times or more. The J gene is TRBJ2-2, the V gene TRBV5-5; possibly TRBD2 for D (7 bases). Trimming took off 0 bases at V and 4 bases at J, with 13 bases between the two ends. CDR3 length equals 16 residues. Per germline, CDR1 SGHKS and CDR2 YYEKEE (reference sequence). Here the CDR3 reads CASSLEAGAGTGELFF. The CDR3, as DNA: TGTGCCAGCAGCTTGGAGGCGGGGGCTGGCACCGGGGAGCTGTTTTTT. Full variable domain (rest looked up from reference TRBV5-5 and TRBJ2-2): DAGVTQSPTHLIKTRGQQVTLRCSPISGHKSVSWYQQVLGQGPQFIFQYYEKEERGRGNFPDRFSARQFPNYSSELNVNALLLGDSALYLCASSLEAGAGTGELFFGEGSRLTVL.

This clonotype has just a few counts. The rearrangement links TRBV6-2 or TRBV6-3 to TRBJ1-5, with 7 bases fitting TRBD1. Germline V CDR1 and CDR2: MNHEY, SVGEGT. CDR3 length equals 17 residues. The V segment lost 2 bases and the J segment 4 bases; nucleotides outside the gene matches: 11. CDR3 protein: CASSYLTTGWRNQPQHF. As DNA, the CDR3 is TGTGCCAGCAGTTACCTTACGACAGGGTGGAGAAATCAGCCCCAGCATTTT.

In its sample, this clonotype was seen many times. DNA for the CDR3: TGTGCCAGCACGCCGTCTAGTAATGGCAATGAGCAGTTCTTC. Its translation is CASTPSSNGNEQFF. The V gene is TRBV6-5, the J gene TRBJ2-1; no reliable D call. Trimming took 7 bases from V and 6 from J, leaving 16 bases between them. The CDR3 has 14 residues. Germline V lookup: CDR1 MNHEY, CDR2 SVGAGI.

In this sample, this clonotype turned up many times. The rearrangement uses TRBV7-6 and TRBJ2-3; D is undetermined. Trimming stripped 2 bases from V and 3 bases from J, with 9 bases between. Germline V lookup: CDR1 SGHVS, CDR2 FNYEAQ. The CDR3 covers 14 residues. CDR3 residues: CASSLTGVTDTQYF. The CDR3 DNA is TGTGCCAGCAGCTTAACTGGTGTGACAGATACGCAGTATTTT.

The table lists this clonotype with many counts. The CDR3 region is CASSAGQGTYEQYF. CDR3 nucleotide sequence: TGTGCCAGCAGTGCGGGACAGGGCACCTACGAGCAGTACTTC. This chain connects TRBV12-3 or TRBV12-4 to TRBJ2-7, with 9 bases fitting TRBD1. The V gene end was trimmed by 5 bases and the J gene end by 2 bases; junction bases not matched to a gene: 4. The CDR3 runs to 14 residues.

In its sample, this clonotype was seen once. The chain links TRBV29-1 to TRBJ2-6; D not certain. The V and J ends lost 6 bases and 3 bases respectively, with 6 bases between them. Germline loops: CDR1 SQVTM, CDR2 ANQGSEA. The CDR3 has 12 residues. In nucleotides, the CDR3 is TGCAGCGTGGTAGTTGGGGCCAACGTCCTGACTTTC. Encoded protein: CSVVVGANVLTF.

The chain links TRBV9 to TRBJ1-3; 8 bases fit TRBD1. This CDR3 spans 16 amino acids. The ends lost 4 bases at V and 4 bases at J; junction bases unmatched: 10. From germline, CDR1 is SGDLS and CDR2 YYNGEE. The CDR3 region has the DNA TGTGCCAGCAGCCCCCGGGAGCGGACAGGGGGAAACACCATATATTTT. It codes for CASSPRERTGGNTIYF.

Many counts were recorded for this clonotype. The chain joins TRBV10-3 to TRBJ2-7, with 7 bases aligning to TRBD1. Trimming cost V 6 bases and J 2 bases; bases outside gene matches: 7. Germline lookup yields CDR1 ENHRY and CDR2 SYGVKD. This CDR3 has 14 amino acids. The CDR3 nucleotides read TGTGCCATCAGCAGACAGGGTTCGCCCTACGAGCAGTACTTC. This gives the protein CAISRQGSPYEQYF.

The chain couples TRBV18 to TRBJ2-7, with D unclear. The CDR3 totals 14 residues. Germline lookup yields CDR1 KGHSH and CDR2 LQKENI. Trimming took 4 bases from V and 4 from J, leaving 14 bases between them. In nucleotides, the CDR3 is TGTGCCAGCTCACTCGTGTCCCGAACATACGAGCAGTACTTC. Protein sequence: CASSLVSRTYEQYF.

V and J are TRBV4-3 and TRBJ1-6; tentative D call: TRBD1 (6 bases). V gave up 0 bases and J gave up 9 bases, with 18 bases separating them. The CDR3 length is 17 residues. Germline V gene lookup returns CDR1 LGHNA and CDR2 YSLEER. The chain's CDR3 is CASSQDIYRGRRSPLHF. The CDR3 nucleotides are TGCGCCAGCAGCCAAGATATATACCGGGGGCGTCGTTCACCCCTCCACTTT.

This clonotype has ten or more counts. The rearrangement links TRBV29-1 to TRBJ2-1, with 7 bases that match TRBD2. The CDR3 covers 13 residues. After removal of 8 bases from V and 15 bases from J, the junction contained 19 bases not matched to a gene. CDR1 and CDR2 (germline): SQVTM, ANQGSEA. CDR3 DNA: TGCAGCCTCCTCATTGGGGGGGGAAGCTATCGGTTCTTC. This gives the protein CSLLIGGGSYRFF.

The CDR3 sequence: CASSPIPGQLGTDTQYF. Written as DNA, the CDR3 is TGTGCCAGCAGCCCTATTCCAGGACAGCTAGGCACAGATACGCAGTATTTT. The chain recombines TRBV7-8 with TRBJ2-3, with a possible D match to TRBD1 (6 bases). The V and J ends lost 5 bases and 1 base respectively, with 19 bases between them. Germline CDR1 is SGHVS and CDR2 is FQNEAQ. This CDR3 comprises 17 residues.

The V and J genes are TRBV6-6 and TRBJ1-4, with 11 positions matching TRBD1. J lost 5 bases, V lost 6 bases, and 5 bases had no gene match. Germline lookup yields CDR1 MNHNY and CDR2 SVGAGI (reference sequence). This CDR3 has 15 amino acids. CDR3 protein: CASRPDRGRNEKLFF. The CDR3 DNA sequence: TGTGCCAGCAGACCGGACAGGGGGCGAAATGAAAAACTGTTTTTT.

This clonotype was observed at least ten times. DNA of the CDR3: TGTGCCAGCAGCTTCGGGACAGCTGTAAATCAGCCCCAGCATTTT. Protein product: CASSFGTAVNQPQHF. The J gene is TRBJ1-5, the V gene TRBV7-9; 7 nucleotides match TRBD1. The length of the CDR3 is 15 residues. In germline, CDR1 is SEHNR, CDR2 FQNEAQ (reference sequence). V shed 3 bases, J shed 4 bases, and the junction held 6 bases outside the gene matches.